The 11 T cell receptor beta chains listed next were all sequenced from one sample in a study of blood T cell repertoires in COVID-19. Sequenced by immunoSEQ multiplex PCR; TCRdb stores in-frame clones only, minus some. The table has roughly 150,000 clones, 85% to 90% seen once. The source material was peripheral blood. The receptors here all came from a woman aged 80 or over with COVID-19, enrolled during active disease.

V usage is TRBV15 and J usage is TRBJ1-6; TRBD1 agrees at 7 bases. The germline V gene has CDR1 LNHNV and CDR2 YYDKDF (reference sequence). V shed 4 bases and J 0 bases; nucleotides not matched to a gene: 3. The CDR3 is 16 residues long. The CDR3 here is CATSTDRSSYNSPLHF. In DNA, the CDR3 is TGTGCCACCAGCACGGACAGGAGCTCCTATAATTCACCCCTCCACTTT.

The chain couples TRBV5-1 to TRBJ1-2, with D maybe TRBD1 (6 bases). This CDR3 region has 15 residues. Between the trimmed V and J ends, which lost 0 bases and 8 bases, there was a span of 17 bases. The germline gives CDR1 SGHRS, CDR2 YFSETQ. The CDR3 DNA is TGCGCCAGCAGCTTGGTAGGGCAGGGGTTGACGGGCTACACCTTC. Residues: CASSLVGQGLTGYTF.

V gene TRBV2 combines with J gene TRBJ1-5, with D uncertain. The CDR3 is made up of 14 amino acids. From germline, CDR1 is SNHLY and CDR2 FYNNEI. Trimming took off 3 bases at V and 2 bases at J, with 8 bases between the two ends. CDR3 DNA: TGTGCCAGCAGTGACTCGTCGGGCAATCAGCCCCAGCATTTT. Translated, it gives CASSDSSGNQPQHF.

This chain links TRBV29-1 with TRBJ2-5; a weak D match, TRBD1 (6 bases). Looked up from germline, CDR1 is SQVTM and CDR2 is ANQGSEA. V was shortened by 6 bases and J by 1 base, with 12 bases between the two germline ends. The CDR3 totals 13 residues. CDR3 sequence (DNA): TGCAGCGTAAGGGGGTCCCTCCAAGAGACCCAGTACTTC. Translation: CSVRGSLQETQYF.

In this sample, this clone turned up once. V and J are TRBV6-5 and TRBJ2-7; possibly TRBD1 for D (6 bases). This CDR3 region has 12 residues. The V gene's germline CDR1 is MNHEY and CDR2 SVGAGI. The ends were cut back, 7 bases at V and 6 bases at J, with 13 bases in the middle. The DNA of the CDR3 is TGTGCCAGCACTCCCCAGGGGTCCGAGCAGTACTTC. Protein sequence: CASTPQGSEQYF.

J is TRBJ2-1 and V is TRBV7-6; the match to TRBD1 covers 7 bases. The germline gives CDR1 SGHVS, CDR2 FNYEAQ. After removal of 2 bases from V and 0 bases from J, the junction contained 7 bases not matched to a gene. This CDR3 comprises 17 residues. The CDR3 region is CASSLLTGSSSYNEQFF. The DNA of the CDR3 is TGTGCCAGCAGCTTACTGACAGGGAGTAGCTCCTACAATGAGCAGTTCTTC.

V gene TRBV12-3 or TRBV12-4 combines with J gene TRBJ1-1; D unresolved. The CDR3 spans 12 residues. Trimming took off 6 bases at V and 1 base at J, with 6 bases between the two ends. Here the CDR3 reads CASRYGNTEAFF. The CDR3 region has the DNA TGTGCCAGCAGGTACGGGAACACTGAAGCTTTCTTT.

The CDR3 DNA reads TGTGCCAGCAGTCCCCTAACAGATCAGCCCCAGCATTTT. Protein sequence: CASSPLTDQPQHF. The chain is built from TRBV27 and TRBJ1-5; no reliable D call. The CDR3 spans 13 residues. Germline V gene lookup returns CDR1 MNHEY and CDR2 SMNVEV (reference sequence). Trimming shortened V by 5 bases and J by 5 bases, and 10 bases separated the two germline ends.

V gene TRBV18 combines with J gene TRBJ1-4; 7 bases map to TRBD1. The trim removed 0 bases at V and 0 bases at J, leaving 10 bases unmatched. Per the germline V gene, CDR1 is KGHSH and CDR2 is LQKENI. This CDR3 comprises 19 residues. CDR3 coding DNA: TGTGCCAGCTCACCACCGGGACAGCCACTCGCGGCAACTAATGAAAAACTGTTTTTT. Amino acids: CASSPPGQPLAATNEKLFF.

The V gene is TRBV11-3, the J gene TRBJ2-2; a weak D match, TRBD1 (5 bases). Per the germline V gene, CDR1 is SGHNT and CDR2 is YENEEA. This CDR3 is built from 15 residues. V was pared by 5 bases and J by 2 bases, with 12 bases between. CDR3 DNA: TGTGCCAGCAGCCCCAAATGGGGCAACACCGGGGAGCTGTTTTTT. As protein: CASSPKWGNTGELFF.

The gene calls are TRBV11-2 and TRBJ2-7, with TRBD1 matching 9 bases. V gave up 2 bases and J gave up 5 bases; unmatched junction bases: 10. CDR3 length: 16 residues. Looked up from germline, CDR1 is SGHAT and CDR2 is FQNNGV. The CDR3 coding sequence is TGTGCCAGCAGCTTAAGTTTGGGACAGGGAGTACACGAGCAGTACTTC. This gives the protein CASSLSLGQGVHEQYF. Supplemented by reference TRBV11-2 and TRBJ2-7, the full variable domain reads EAGVAQSPRYKIIEKRQSVAFWCNPISGHATLYWYQQILGQGPKLLIQFQNNGVVDDSQLPKDRFSAERLKGVDSTLKIQPAKLEDSAVYLCASSLSLGQGVHEQYFGPGTRLTVT.